This TCR beta chain was identified during a study of spatial heterogeneity in lung cancer. At the level of the study: Alpha-chain sequences were consistently detected in smaller numbers than beta-chain sequences. Each distinct TCR and UMI combination averaged more than ten appearances in raw reads. Study results and caveats: Resection blood, more than follow-up blood, showed ubiquitous expanded tumor TCRs.

As for time point: sample taken at primary tumor resection. Unsorted whole RNA of tumor, nontumor lung or frozen PBMC was sequenced. This clonotype was observed at least ten times. As yet, its antigen is unknown. Every TCR cDNA molecule bore its own unique molecular identifier. MiXCR was run by TCRdb on the 5' RACE reads, yielding one entry per CDR3 protein. The table records some 87,000 distinct CDR3 sequences, roughly 8.7% of them present only once. This CDR3 contains 15 residues. V was clipped by 1 base and J by 5 bases; unmatched bases: 9. From germline, CDR1 is SQVTM and CDR2 ANQGSEA. This TCR was sampled from a male donor with early-stage non-small cell lung cancer. This chain uses TRBV29-1 with TRBJ2-7; TRBD1 matches at 9 bases. The input for sequencing was PBMCs, taken at surgery. In DNA form, the CDR3 reads TGCAGCGTTGAAGTATTAGGACAGGGGAACAACGAGCAGTACTTC. It yields the protein CSVEVLGQGNNEQYF.